The following is a TCR beta chain sequence with its context. A junction boundary mismatches the germline segment, possibly from a read error. The data originate from a study of control samples from healthy donors and cancer patients. The data were produced by immunoSEQ multiplex PCR, yet TCRdb's version contains in-frame clones alone and is incomplete. This table has around 51,000 clones, about 80% appearing once. Germline CDR1 is SGHNT and CDR2 is YENEEA. This CDR3 contains 14 residues. The V gene is TRBV11-3, the J gene TRBJ2-7; D may be TRBD1 (5 bases). The TCR was taken from a man aged 65 to 79 in good health. Sequencing was performed on blood. CDR3 coding DNA: TGTGCCAGCAGCTCCACCTGGGGCGGACGATCGGTACACTTC. It is translated as CASSSTWGGRSVHF.